Listed here is a single T cell receptor (beta chain). This clone has only a few counts. Its binding antigen is unknown. No qualities accompany the bases; no much larger clone lies one base away. The CDR3 runs 14 amino acids, cysteine and phenylalanine included. Only the CDR3 DNA is retained, 42 bases long and in frame from the first base. As encoded in the germline V gene, CDR1 is ENHRY while CDR2 is SYGVKD. V and J lose 6 bases and 5 bases, and a span of 16 bases separates them. TCRbeta CDR3 regions were sequenced with the immunoSEQ Assay. After extraction, genomic DNA underwent amplification by bias-controlled multiplex PCR, followed by high-throughput sequencing. The original methods were these. To quantify the absolute abundance of every unique TCRbeta CDR3 region, sequences were collapsed and filtered. Usable DNA was measured by amplifying reference genes present in all nucleated cells, and TCRbeta template counts were normalized to that usable DNA to estimate T cell fraction. Repertoire TCRs were annotated as SARS-CoV-2-specific when V gene, CDR3 amino acid sequence and J gene were exactly matched to a known reactive TCR set. MIRA supplied the reference SARS-CoV-2 TCR set, which was filtered for enrichment in COVID-19-positive ImmuneCODE repertoires so that public or cross-reactive TCRs were removed. Using the MIRA antigens, annotated TCRs were further analysed by specific ORF or by position within an ORF. Breadth was defined as the number of annotated unique rearrangements divided by the total number of unique productive rearrangements, and depth was defined as the summed frequency of the annotated unique rearrangements. TCR breadth was compared between groups using two-sided Wilcoxon rank-sum tests. The table was pulled from immuneACCESS by TCRdb, which kept in-frame rearrangements only. Such tables lose some clones; where checked, under half of the loss comes from unresolved V genes, and the rest has no known cause. From that table come the V and J calls and clone size; the DNA was used to work out D and trimming. The sample records some 320,000 clones, around four fifths of which are singletons. The ten largest account for approximately 2.2% of the sample.

This sample stems from a study of Ad26.COV2.S vaccination and SARS-CoV-2 variants (dated by TCRdb to about 2021). Study-wide context: Donors in the vaccine arm were drawn from COV1001, a phase I-IIa trial of Ad26.COV2.S in healthy adults that was multicentre, randomized, double-blind and placebo-controlled. Ad26.COV2.S was administered intramuscularly at 5 x 10^10 or 1 x 10^11 viral particles, either as a single shot or as two shots given 56 days apart. The specificity and breadth of SARS-CoV-2-reactive T cell receptors after Ad26.COV2.S vaccination were assessed by TCRbeta repertoire sequencing. A total of 32 samples were included in the TCR-sequenced set, comprising roughly 19 Ad26.COV2.S vaccine recipients, 5 placebo recipients and 8 SARS-CoV-2 convalescent individuals. Trial participants were randomized into five groups of five: low-dose or high-dose Ad26.COV2.S given once or twice, or placebo on both occasions. Investigators remained blinded to trial group allocation during experiments and outcome assessment. The paper as a whole reports these results and caveats: Spike-specific TCR breadth was higher in Ad26.COV2.S recipients than in placebo recipients (P = 0.0014). Substantial breadth of spike-specific CD8+ and CD4+ T cell responses was reported after vaccination. Vaccine and placebo recipients had similar non-spike TCR breadth, a finding consistent with the vaccine containing only spike. The authors noted that the TCR breadth and depth analyses may have underestimated total T cell responses. The study lacked the statistical power to compare responses across vaccine doses or regimens.

The sample's treatment or condition label, in plain terms: over 15 received Ad26.COV2.S at low or high dose, single or two shots; about 5 received placebo; per-sample allocation not given. Repertoires of vaccine and placebo recipients were sequenced from samples taken on day 63 after the first injection. Between 29 July and 7 August 2020, Cohort 1b enrolled 25 adults aged 18-55 years at one site in Boston, USA. Ad26.COV2.S was a replication-incompetent adenovirus type 26 vector that expressed a prefusion-stabilized SARS-CoV-2 spike protein derived from the original Wuhan strain. This specimen consisted of peripheral blood, obtained in a trial of Ad26.COV2.S vaccine versus placebo. The rearrangement joined TRBV10-3 to TRBJ1-2, and TRBD1 may be the D gene, going by 6 matching bases. This receptor was taken from a person between 18 and 60 years old who received the Ad26.COV2.S COVID-19 vaccine or a placebo. The CDR3 protein is CAISQGQGRYGYTF. The bases are TGTGCCATCAGCCAAGGGCAGGGGCGTTATGGCTACACCTTC.